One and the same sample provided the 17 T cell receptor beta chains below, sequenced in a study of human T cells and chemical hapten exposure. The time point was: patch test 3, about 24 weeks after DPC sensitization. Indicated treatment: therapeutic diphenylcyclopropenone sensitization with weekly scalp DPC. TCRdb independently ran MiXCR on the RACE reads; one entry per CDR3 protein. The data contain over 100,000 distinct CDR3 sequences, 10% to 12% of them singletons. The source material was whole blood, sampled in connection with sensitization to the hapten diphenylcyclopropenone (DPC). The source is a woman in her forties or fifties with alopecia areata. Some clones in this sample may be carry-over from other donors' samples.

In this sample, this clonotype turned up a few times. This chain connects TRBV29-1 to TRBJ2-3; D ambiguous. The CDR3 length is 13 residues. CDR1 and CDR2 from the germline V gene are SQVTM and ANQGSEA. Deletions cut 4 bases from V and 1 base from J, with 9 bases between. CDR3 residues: CSVVPWGTDTQYF. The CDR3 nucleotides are TGCAGCGTTGTACCATGGGGCACAGATACGCAGTATTTT.

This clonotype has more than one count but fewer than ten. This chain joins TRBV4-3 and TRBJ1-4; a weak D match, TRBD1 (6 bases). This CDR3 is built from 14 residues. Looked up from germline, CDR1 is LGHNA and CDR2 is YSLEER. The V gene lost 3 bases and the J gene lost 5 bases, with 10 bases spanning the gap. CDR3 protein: CASSQDSVNEKLFF. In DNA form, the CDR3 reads TGCGCCAGCAGCCAGGACAGTGTGAATGAAAAACTGTTTTTT.

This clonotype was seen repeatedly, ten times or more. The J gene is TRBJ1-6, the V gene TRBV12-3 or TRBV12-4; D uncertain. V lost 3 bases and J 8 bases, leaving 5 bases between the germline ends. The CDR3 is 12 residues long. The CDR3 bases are TGTGCCAGCAGTTTGGTGGATTCACCCCTCCACTTT. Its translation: CASSLVDSPLHF.

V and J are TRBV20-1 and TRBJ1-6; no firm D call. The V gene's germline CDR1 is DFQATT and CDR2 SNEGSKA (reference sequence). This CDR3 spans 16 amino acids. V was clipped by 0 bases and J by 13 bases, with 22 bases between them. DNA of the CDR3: TGCAGTGCTAGAGATAACTTGCTACCCTCGTCGGGGCCCCTCCACTTT. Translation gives CSARDNLLPSSGPLHF.

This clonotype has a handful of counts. The CDR3 loop is CASRAGTGPYEQYF. The CDR3, as DNA: TGTGCCAGCAGAGCCGGGACAGGACCCTACGAGCAGTACTTC. This chain links TRBV25-1 with TRBJ2-7; 8 positions match TRBD1. The CDR3 extends over 14 amino acids. The J segment lost 2 bases and the V segment lost 6 bases, leaving 6 bases of the junction unmatched. CDR1 and CDR2 (germline): MGHDK, SYGVNS.

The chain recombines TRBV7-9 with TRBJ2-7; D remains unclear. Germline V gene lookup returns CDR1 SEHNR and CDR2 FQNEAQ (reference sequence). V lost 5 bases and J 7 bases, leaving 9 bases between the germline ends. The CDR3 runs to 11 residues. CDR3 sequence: CASSGHGEQYF. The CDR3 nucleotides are TGTGCCAGCAGCGGCCATGGAGAGCAGTACTTC.

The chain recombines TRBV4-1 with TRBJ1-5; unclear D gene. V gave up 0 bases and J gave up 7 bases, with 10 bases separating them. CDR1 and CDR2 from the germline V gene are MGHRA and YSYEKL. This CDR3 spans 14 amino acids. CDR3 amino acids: CASSQETRRQPQHF. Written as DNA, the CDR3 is TGCGCCAGCAGCCAAGAGACAAGAAGGCAGCCCCAGCATTTT.

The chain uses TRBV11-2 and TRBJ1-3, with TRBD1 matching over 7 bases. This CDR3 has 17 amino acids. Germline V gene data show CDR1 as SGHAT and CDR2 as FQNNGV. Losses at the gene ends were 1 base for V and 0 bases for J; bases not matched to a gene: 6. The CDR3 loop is CASSLGQGLSSGNTIYF. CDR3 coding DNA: TGTGCCAGCAGCTTAGGACAGGGCCTTAGCTCTGGAAACACCATATATTTT.

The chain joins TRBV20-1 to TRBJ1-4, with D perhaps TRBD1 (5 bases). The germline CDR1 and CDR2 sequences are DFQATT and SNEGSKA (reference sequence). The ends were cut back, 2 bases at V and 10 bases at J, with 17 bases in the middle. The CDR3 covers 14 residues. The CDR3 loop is CSARRDVPLGKLFF. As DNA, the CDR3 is TGCAGTGCTAGACGGGACGTCCCGCTCGGAAAACTGTTTTTT.

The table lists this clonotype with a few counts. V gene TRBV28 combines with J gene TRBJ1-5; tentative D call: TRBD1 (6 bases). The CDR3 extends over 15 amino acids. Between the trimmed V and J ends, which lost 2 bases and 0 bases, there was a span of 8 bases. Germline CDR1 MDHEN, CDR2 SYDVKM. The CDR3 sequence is CASSLTGNSNQPQHF. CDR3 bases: TGTGCCAGCAGTTTAACAGGGAATAGCAATCAGCCCCAGCATTTT.

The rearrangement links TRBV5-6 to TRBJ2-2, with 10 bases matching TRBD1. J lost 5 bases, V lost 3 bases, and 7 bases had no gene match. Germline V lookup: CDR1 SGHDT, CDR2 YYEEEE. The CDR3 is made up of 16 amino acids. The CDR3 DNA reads TGTGCCAGCAGCTGGGTGACAGGGGGCTATACCGGGGAGCTGTTTTTT. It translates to CASSWVTGGYTGELFF.

This CDR3 is CASSVDSQSNQPQHF. The CDR3 bases are TGTGCCAGCAGCGTAGACAGTCAGAGCAATCAGCCCCAGCATTTT. This chain connects TRBV9 to TRBJ1-5, with D uncertain. The CDR3 has 15 residues. V shed 0 bases and J shed 1 base, with 8 bases lying between them. Germline V CDR1 and CDR2: SGDLS, YYNGEE.

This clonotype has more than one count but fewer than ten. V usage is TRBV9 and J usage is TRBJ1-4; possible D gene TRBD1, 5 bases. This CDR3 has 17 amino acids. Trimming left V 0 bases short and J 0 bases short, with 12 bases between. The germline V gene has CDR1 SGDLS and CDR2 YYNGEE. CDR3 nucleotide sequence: TGTGCCAGCAGCGTAGGTCCCACGGGGGCAACTAATGAAAAACTGTTTTTT. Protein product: CASSVGPTGATNEKLFF.

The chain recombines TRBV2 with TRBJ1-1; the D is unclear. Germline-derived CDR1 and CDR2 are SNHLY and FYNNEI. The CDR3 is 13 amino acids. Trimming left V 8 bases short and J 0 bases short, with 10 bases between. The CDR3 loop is CASPVSLNTEAFF. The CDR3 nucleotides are TGTGCCAGCCCAGTCAGCTTGAACACTGAAGCTTTCTTT.

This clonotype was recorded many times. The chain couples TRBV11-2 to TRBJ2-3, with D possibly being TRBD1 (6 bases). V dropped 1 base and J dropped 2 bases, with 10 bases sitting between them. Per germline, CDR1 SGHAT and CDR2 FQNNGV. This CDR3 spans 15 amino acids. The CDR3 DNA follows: TGTGCCAGCAGCTTAGTGGGGGCGCCCACAGATACGCAGTATTTT. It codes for CASSLVGAPTDTQYF. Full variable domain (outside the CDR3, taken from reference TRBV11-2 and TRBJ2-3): EAGVAQSPRYKIIEKRQSVAFWCNPISGHATLYWYQQILGQGPKLLIQFQNNGVVDDSQLPKDRFSAERLKGVDSTLKIQPAKLEDSAVYLCASSLVGAPTDTQYFGPGTRLTVL.

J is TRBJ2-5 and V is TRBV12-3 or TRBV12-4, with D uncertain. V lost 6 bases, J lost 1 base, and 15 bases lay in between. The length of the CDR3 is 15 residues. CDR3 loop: CASSRNPATQETQYF. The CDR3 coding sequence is TGTGCCAGCAGCCGTAACCCGGCCACCCAAGAGACCCAGTACTTC.

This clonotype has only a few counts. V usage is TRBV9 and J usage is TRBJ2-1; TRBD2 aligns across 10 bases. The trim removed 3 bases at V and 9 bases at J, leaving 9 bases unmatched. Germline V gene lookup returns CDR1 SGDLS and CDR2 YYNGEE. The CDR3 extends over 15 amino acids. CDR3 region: CASSASGGAGGEQFF. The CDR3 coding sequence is TGTGCCAGCAGCGCGAGCGGGGGGGCCGGGGGTGAGCAGTTCTTC.